This T cell receptor (beta chain) was captured by sequencing in a study of tumor and adjacent non-tumor tissue in lung cancer. This sample's RNA came from whole unsorted tissue. More than 3 cm separated this lung sample from the edge of the tumor. The library came from three nested PCR rounds adapted from ARM-PCR protocols. TCRdb called the multiplex PCR reads again in MiXCR, with one record for every CDR3 protein. The sample gives 40,000 to 50,000 distinct CDR3 sequences, around 64% of which show up once; 30% is in the top ten. General observations from the study: Tumor tissue had significantly higher TCR diversity than normal lung. Normal lung showed higher cumulative top 100 clone frequency than tumor.

This CDR3 spans 13 amino acids. Trimming took 8 bases from V and 5 from J, leaving 15 bases between them. Germline-derived CDR1 and CDR2 are MDHEN and SYDVKM. In this sample, this clonotype turned up a few times. Its antigen remains unidentified. The chain recombines TRBV28 with TRBJ2-5; D might be TRBD1 (5 bases). The specimen sequenced was distant non-tumor lung tissue. This clonotype originated in a woman between 70 and 85 years old with non-small cell lung cancer. This CDR3 is CASGASGWETQYF. CDR3 DNA: TGTGCCAGCGGGGCCTCAGGGTGGGAGACCCAGTACTTC.